The rows below give T cell receptor beta chains drawn from one sample of a study of blood T cell repertoires in COVID-19. TCRdb's copy holds only in-frame clones and misses some; the assay was immunoSEQ multiplex PCR. The sample lists approximately 220,000 clones; 85% to 90% were seen once. Material: PBMCs or T cells enriched from blood (not recorded which). Every receptor here comes from a woman in her twenties or thirties with acute COVID-19. The CDR3 runs from the conserved cysteine through the conserved F or W. The D gene is left open where the match is weak. Some rows mark clone size as missing; the rest say once, few, many or name a class of expanded clone.

j_call: TRBJ1-5; clone_size: -; d_call: -; v_call: TRBV24-1; cdr3_nt: TGTGCCACCAGTAGCAGGGGTAGCAATCAGCCCCAGCATTTT; cdr3_aa: CATSSRGSNQPQHF
j_call: TRBJ2-1; clone_size: -; d_call: -; v_call: TRBV19; cdr3_nt: TGTGCCAGTAGTATTACAGGCGGCAGCTCCTACAATGAGCAGTTCTTC; cdr3_aa: CASSITGGSSYNEQFF
j_call: TRBJ1-5; clone_size: -; d_call: -; v_call: TRBV6-2/TRBV6-3; cdr3_nt: TGTGCCAGCAGTTACCGCCCCGGGGATCAGCCCCAGCATTTT; cdr3_aa: CASSYRPGDQPQHF
j_call: TRBJ2-7; clone_size: -; d_call: TRBD2; v_call: TRBV10-3; cdr3_nt: TGTGCCATCAGTGAAGGCGGGGGGTCCCTTTTTAAGCAGTACTTC; cdr3_aa: CAISEGGGSLFKQYF
j_call: TRBJ1-5; clone_size: -; d_call: -; v_call: TRBV2; cdr3_nt: TGTGCCAGCAGGGGGGGACGGAGGAATCAGCCCCAGCATTTT; cdr3_aa: CASRGGRRNQPQHF
j_call: TRBJ2-5; clone_size: -; d_call: -; v_call: TRBV4-1; cdr3_nt: TGCGCCAGCAGCCAACCGCTCGGGGAGACCCAGTACTTC; cdr3_aa: CASSQPLGETQYF
j_call: TRBJ1-1; clone_size: many; d_call: -; v_call: TRBV12-5; cdr3_nt: TGTGCTAGTGGCCTCACAGGGCCTGAAGCTTTCTTT; cdr3_aa: CASGLTGPEAFF
j_call: TRBJ1-2; clone_size: -; d_call: -; v_call: TRBV4-1; cdr3_nt: TGCGCCAGCAGCCACCAGGACAGTTTTGGCTACACCTTC; cdr3_aa: CASSHQDSFGYTF
j_call: TRBJ1-5; clone_size: -; d_call: TRBD1; v_call: TRBV7-2; cdr3_nt: TGTGCCAGCAGCTTAGAGGACCGGGACAGGGGATTCAATCAGCCCCAGCATTTT; cdr3_aa: CASSLEDRDRGFNQPQHF
j_call: TRBJ2-1; clone_size: -; d_call: TRBD2; v_call: TRBV18; cdr3_nt: TGTGCCAGCTCACCGAGCGGGACTCCGTTTTTCGTAGAGCAGTTCTTC; cdr3_aa: CASSPSGTPFFVEQFF
j_call: TRBJ2-5; clone_size: -; d_call: -; v_call: TRBV6-5; cdr3_nt: TGTGCCAGCAGTCTCGGGGGGCAGGGAGAGACCCAGTACTTC; cdr3_aa: CASSLGGQGETQYF
j_call: TRBJ2-3; clone_size: -; d_call: TRBD2; v_call: TRBV2; cdr3_nt: TGTGCCAGCAGCCGAAGCGGGGGGGTCACAGATACGCAGTATTTT; cdr3_aa: CASSRSGGVTDTQYF
j_call: TRBJ2-7; clone_size: -; d_call: -; v_call: TRBV12-3/TRBV12-4; cdr3_nt: TGTGCCAGCAGTTTGCAGAACTACGAGCAGTACTTC; cdr3_aa: CASSLQNYEQYF
j_call: TRBJ1-6; clone_size: -; d_call: -; v_call: TRBV5-6; cdr3_nt: TGTGCCAGCAGCTATGGAGGACTCGGATCACCCCTCCACTTT; cdr3_aa: CASSYGGLGSPLHF
j_call: TRBJ2-1; clone_size: -; d_call: TRBD2; v_call: TRBV11-2; cdr3_nt: TGTGCCAGCAGCTTTACGGCGGCGGGACTAGCGGGGTCTACTGAGCAGTTCTTC; cdr3_aa: CASSFTAAGLAGSTEQFF
j_call: TRBJ1-2; clone_size: -; d_call: TRBD1; v_call: TRBV5-4; cdr3_nt: TGTGCCAGCAGCTTGTGGGACAGGGGGTATGGCTATGGCTACACCTTC; cdr3_aa: CASSLWDRGYGYGYTF
j_call: TRBJ1-6; clone_size: once; d_call: -; v_call: TRBV27; cdr3_nt: TGTGCCAGCAGCGTGGCCCAGAATTCACCCCTCCACTTT; cdr3_aa: CASSVAQNSPLHF
j_call: TRBJ2-7; clone_size: many; d_call: TRBD2; v_call: TRBV6-5; cdr3_nt: TGTGCCAGCAGTTACTCAAGACTAGCGGGCTCCTACGAGCAGTACTTC; cdr3_aa: CASSYSRLAGSYEQYF
j_call: TRBJ1-1; clone_size: -; d_call: TRBD1; v_call: TRBV30; cdr3_nt: TGTGCCTGGGATAGACAGGGATGGACTGAAGCTTTCTTT; cdr3_aa: CAWDRQGWTEAFF
j_call: TRBJ1-5; clone_size: -; d_call: -; v_call: TRBV5-8; cdr3_nt: TGTGCCAGCAGAATTGAATGGGGGGGCAATCAGCCCCAGCATTTT; cdr3_aa: CASRIEWGGNQPQHF
j_call: TRBJ1-5; clone_size: -; d_call: -; v_call: TRBV6-5; cdr3_nt: TGTGCCAGCAGCCCCCGGGAGGGAAATCAGCCCCAGCATTTT; cdr3_aa: CASSPREGNQPQHF
j_call: TRBJ1-2; clone_size: -; d_call: -; v_call: TRBV25-1; cdr3_nt: TGTGCCAGCAGTGACTTGAACTATGGCTACACCTTC; cdr3_aa: CASSDLNYGYTF
j_call: TRBJ2-7; clone_size: -; d_call: TRBD1; v_call: TRBV7-2; cdr3_nt: TGTGCCAGCAGCTCTACGCCCGGGACAGGGATCGACGAGCAGTACTTC; cdr3_aa: CASSSTPGTGIDEQYF